What follows is one T cell receptor beta chain and its context. CDR3 length: 15 residues. Germline values: CDR1 MNHEY, CDR2 SMNVEV (reference sequence). V lost 5 bases to trimming and J lost 2 bases; unmatched junction nucleotides: 6. The data were obtained in a study of blood T cell repertoires in COVID-19. In the study overall: Collection of acute and convalescent COVID-19 samples took place in the United States, Italy and Spain. Sample material is recorded as cDNA or gDNA derived from T cells, B-cell-depleted T cells, or PBMCs.

Original processing notes: Nucleated cell counts were estimated from reference gene primer amplification. The table came from immunoSEQ multiplex PCR; TCRdb's copy has only in-frame clones and leaves some out. V, J and clone size are those of that table, while D and trimming were read from the DNA. In the table there are roughly 60,000 clones, 82% of which are singletons. The chain links TRBV27 to TRBJ1-5, with TRBD1 matching 7 bases. Sequenced sample: peripheral blood. This clonotype was obtained from a human donor in a cohort sampled during active or convalescent COVID-19. CDR3 nucleotides: TGTGCCAGCAGTGTCCCGACAGGGTGCAATCAGCCCCAGCATTTT. It specifies CASSVPTGCNQPQHF.